Sequencing of this T cell receptor beta chain was carried out in a study of blood T cells in healthy people across ages. Alongside a J-beta primer mix, a sample-barcoded 5' primer served in a second PCR lasting roughly 7 to 12 cycles. TCRdb re-called the 5' RACE reads with MiXCR, one entry per CDR3 protein. The profile shows nearly 800,000 distinct CDR3 sequences, around 50% of them singletons. Notes on the study in general: Versus aged donors, long-lived donors had higher diversity and more naive CD4+ cells. No one knew whether donors had CMV, which possibly confounded expanded clonotype changes.

Total RNA amounts of at least 6 micrograms were extracted per sample. A word on this clonotype: Antigen unknown.

The CDR3 extends over 16 amino acids. Germline V gives CDR1 MGHRA, CDR2 YSYEKL. V was clipped by 0 bases and J by 9 bases; unmatched bases: 9. This chain uses TRBV4-1 with TRBJ2-1; 9 positions agree with TRBD2. Sample: blood. This TCR was recovered from a man aged 40-49 years in good health. The CDR3 nucleotides are TGCGCCAGCAGCCAAGAGGCTAGCGGGATCTTGGGTGAGCAGTTCTTC. Amino acid sequence: CASSQEASGILGEQFF.